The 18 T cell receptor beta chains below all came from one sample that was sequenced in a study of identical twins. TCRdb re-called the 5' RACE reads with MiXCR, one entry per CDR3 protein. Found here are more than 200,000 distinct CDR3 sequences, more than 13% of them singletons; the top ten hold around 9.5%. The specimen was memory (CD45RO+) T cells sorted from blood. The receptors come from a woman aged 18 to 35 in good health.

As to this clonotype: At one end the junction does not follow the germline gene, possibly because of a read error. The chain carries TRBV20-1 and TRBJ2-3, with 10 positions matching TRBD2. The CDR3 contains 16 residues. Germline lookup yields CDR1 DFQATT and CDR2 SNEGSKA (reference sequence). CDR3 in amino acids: CCASGPTSGSTDTQYF. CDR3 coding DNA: TGCTGTGCTAGCGGCCCGACTAGCGGGAGCACAGATACGCAGTATTTT.

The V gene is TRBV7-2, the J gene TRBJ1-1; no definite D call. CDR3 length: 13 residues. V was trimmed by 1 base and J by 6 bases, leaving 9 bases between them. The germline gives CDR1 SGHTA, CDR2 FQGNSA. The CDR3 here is CASSLGFQAEAFF. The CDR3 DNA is TGTGCCAGCAGCTTAGGGTTTCAGGCTGAAGCTTTCTTT.

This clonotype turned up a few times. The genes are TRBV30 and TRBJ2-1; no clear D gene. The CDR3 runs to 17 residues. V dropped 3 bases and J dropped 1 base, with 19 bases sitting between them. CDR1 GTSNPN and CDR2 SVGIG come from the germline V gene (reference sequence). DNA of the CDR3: TGTGCCTGGAGGTGCATACCCGGGTGTAATTCCTACAATGAGCAGTTCTTC. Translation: CAWRCIPGCNSYNEQFF.

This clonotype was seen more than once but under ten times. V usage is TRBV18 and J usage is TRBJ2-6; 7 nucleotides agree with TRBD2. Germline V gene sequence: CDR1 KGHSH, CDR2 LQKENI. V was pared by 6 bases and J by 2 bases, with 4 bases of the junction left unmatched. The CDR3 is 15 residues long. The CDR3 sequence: CASSHGGTGANVLTF. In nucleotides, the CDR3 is TGTGCCAGCTCTCACGGGGGGACTGGGGCCAACGTCCTGACTTTC.

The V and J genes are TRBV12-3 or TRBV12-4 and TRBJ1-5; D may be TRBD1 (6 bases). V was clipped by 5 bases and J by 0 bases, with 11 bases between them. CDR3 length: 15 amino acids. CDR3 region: CASSMDSLSNQPQHF. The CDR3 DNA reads TGTGCCAGCAGTATGGACAGCCTTAGCAATCAGCCCCAGCATTTT.

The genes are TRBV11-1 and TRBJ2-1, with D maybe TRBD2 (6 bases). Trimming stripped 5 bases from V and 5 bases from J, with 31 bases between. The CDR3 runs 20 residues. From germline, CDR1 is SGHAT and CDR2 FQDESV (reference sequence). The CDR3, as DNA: TGTGCCAGCAGCCCGGCGCGCGGGGTTACAGCGAGCGGGCCTCACAATGAGCAGTTCTTC. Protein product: CASSPARGVTASGPHNEQFF.

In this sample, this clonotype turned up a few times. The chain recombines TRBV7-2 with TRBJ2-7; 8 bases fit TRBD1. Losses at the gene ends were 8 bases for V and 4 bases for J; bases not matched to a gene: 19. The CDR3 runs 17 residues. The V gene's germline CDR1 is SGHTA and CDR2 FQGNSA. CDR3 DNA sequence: TGTGCCAGCCGCAGTAAGTCCGGACAGGGTAAAGTATACGAGCAGTACTTC. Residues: CASRSKSGQGKVYEQYF.

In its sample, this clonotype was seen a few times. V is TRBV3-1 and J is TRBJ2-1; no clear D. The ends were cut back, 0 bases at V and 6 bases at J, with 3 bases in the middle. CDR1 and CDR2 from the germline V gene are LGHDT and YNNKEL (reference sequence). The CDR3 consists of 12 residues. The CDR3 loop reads CASSQDINEQFF. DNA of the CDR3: TGTGCCAGCAGCCAAGATATCAATGAGCAGTTCTTC.

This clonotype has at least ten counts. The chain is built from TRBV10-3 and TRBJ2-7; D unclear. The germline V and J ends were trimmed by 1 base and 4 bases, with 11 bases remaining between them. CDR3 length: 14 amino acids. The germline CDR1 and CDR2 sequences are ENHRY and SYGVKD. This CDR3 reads CAISEYAQSYEQYF. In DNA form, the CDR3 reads TGTGCCATCAGTGAGTATGCACAAAGTTACGAGCAGTACTTC.

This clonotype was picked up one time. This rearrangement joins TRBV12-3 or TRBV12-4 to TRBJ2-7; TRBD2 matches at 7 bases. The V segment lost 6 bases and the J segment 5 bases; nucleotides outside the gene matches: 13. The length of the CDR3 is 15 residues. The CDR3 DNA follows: TGTGCCAGCAGCCCCGGGATGAGCGGGACGAACGAGCAGTACTTC. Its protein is CASSPGMSGTNEQYF.

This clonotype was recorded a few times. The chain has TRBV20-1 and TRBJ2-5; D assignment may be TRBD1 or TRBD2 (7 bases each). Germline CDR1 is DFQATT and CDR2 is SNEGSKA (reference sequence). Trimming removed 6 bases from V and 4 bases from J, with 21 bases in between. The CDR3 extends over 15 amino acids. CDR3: CSAQGGAGPPETQYF. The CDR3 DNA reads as TGCAGTGCCCAGGGGGGAGCGGGACCCCCAGAGACCCAGTACTTC.

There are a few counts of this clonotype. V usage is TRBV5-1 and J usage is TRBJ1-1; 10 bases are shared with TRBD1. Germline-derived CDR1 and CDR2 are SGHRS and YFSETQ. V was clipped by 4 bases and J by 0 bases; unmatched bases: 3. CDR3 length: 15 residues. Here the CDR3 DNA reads TGCGCCAGCAGCGGGGGACAGGGGATGAACACTGAAGCTTTCTTT. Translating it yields CASSGGQGMNTEAFF.

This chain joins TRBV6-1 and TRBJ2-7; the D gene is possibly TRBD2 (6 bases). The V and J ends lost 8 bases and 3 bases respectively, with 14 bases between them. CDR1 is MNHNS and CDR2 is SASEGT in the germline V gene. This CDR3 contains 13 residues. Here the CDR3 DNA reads TGTGCCAGCCAGGGACTGGGGCACTACGAGCAGTACTTC. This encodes CASQGLGHYEQYF.

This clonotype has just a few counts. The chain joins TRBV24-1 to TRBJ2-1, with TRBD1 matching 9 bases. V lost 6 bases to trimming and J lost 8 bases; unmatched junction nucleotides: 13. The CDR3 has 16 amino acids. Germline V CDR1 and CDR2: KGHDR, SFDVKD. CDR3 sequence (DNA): TGTGCCACCAGTCCCTCGGGGACAGGGTCGCCCCATGAGCAGTTCTTC. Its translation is CATSPSGTGSPHEQFF.

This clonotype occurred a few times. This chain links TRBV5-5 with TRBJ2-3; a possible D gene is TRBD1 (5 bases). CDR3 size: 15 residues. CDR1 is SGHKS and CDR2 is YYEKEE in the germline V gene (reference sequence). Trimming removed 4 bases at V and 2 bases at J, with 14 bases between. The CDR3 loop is CASSTRTRNTDTQYF. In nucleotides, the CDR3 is TGTGCCAGCAGCACCAGGACAAGAAACACAGATACGCAGTATTTT.

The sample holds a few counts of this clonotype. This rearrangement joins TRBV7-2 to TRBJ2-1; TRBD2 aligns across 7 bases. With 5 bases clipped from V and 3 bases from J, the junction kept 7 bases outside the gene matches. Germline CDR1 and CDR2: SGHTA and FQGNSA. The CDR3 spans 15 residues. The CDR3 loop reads CASSGPAGLYNEQFF. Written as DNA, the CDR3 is TGTGCCAGCAGCGGGCCAGCGGGACTCTACAATGAGCAGTTCTTC.

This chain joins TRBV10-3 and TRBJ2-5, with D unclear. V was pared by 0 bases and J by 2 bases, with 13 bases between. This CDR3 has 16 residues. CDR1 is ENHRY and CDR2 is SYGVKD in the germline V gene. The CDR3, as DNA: TGTGCCATCAGTGAGTCAGGTACACCCGGGCAAGAGACCCAGTACTTC. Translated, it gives CAISESGTPGQETQYF.

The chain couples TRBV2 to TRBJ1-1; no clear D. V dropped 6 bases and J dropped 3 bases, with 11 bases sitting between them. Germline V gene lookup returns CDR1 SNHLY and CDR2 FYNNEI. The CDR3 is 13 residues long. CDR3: CASRPEMDTEAFF. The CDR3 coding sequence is TGTGCCAGCAGACCCGAGATGGACACTGAAGCTTTCTTT.